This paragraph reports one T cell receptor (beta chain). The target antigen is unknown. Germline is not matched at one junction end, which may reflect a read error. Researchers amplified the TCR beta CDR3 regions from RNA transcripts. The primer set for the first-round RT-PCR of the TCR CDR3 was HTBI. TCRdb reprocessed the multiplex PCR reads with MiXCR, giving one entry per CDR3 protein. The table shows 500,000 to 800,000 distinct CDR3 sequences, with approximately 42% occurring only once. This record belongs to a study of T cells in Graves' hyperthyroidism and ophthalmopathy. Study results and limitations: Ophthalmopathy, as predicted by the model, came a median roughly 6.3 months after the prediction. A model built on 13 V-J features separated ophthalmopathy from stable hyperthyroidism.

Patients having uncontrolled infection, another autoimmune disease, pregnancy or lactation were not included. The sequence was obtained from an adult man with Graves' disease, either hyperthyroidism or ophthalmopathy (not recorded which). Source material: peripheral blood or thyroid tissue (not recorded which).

The CDR3 reads CSAGGLAATYERYF. CDR3 coding DNA: TGCAGTGCTGGGGGACTAGCGGCCACCTACGAGCGGTACTTC. The gene calls are TRBV20-1 and TRBJ2-7; 11 bases are a match to TRBD2. Germline-derived CDR1 and CDR2 are DFQATT and SNEGSKA (reference sequence). The CDR3 sequence is 14 residues long.